The text below deals with one T cell receptor (beta chain). This clone was found once. The antigen this receptor binds is unknown. Base qualities were left out, and no much larger clone turns up one base away. The germline V gene sets CDR1 to SGHDT and CDR2 to YYEEEE. The CDR3 goes from the cysteine to the phenylalanine over 17 residues. Here the CDR3 DNA is all that survives: 51 bases in frame from base 1. V lost 3 bases and J lost 2 bases; the stretch between them is 18 bases long. The sample is drawn from a study of T cells after posttransplantation cyclophosphamide (TCRdb year 2016). Concerning the study at large: T cell repertoire reconstitution was tracked by TRB sequencing after myeloablative bone marrow transplantation in which posttransplantation cyclophosphamide was used as GVHD prophylaxis. Blood from all 35 or so PTCy patients with 1-year posttransplant specimens was subjected to TRB sequencing. Antigen receptor sequencing covered samples from 35 PTCy-treated patients and over 15 of their related bone marrow donors. In 3 patients, up to roughly 3 additional blood samples taken between 2 and 5.2 years after transplant also underwent TRB sequencing, as did pretransplant blood from a handful of patients. Because TRA and TRB clonality correlated tightly in roughly nine samples, the subsequent TCR analyses were limited to TRB only. Public TRB sequences were compared against a database of over 3,000 sequences linked to responses to pathogens, tumor antigens, self-antigens and alloantigens. Overall study results and their limits: Donor-recipient similarity was low at 1-2 months but rose over the first year, and later blood repertoires were often dominated by donor CD8+ memory clones. The TRB repertoires of T cells infiltrating skin or GI tract showed only limited overlap with the TRB repertoires of T cells in blood. Across about 49 patients, TRB clonality was highly associated with recipient CMV seropositivity and CMV reactivation, and PTCy diversity was similar to diversity in CNI/methotrexate controls.

On the day of marrow donation, related bone marrow donors gave peripheral blood samples. Naive T cells were defined as viable CD3+CD4+ or CD3+CD8+ cells that were CCR7+CD45RA+CD45RO-CD95-CD27+CD28+. Mononuclear cells from peripheral blood and bone marrow were separated by Ficoll-Hypaque density centrifugation and then cryopreserved. Sorting of CD4+ and CD8+ T cells, including naive and memory subsets, was performed by FACS on a FACSAria II. TRB sequencing was run on genomic DNA with either the immunoSEQ assay at survey resolution or the hsTCRB kit. The original pipeline was this. The immunoSEQ software was used for initial read processing, and the LymphoSeq R package was used for repertoire analyses. For each TRB dataset, clonality was calculated as 1 minus normalized Shannon entropy, and the Gini coefficient was computed as well. Phenotypes of unsorted samples were inferred by mapping TRB sequences from sorted subsets of the recipient or donor onto the same recipient's unsorted samples. Entries here come from immuneACCESS through TCRdb and include only in-frame sequences with V and J called. Some clones fail to appear in such tables; in the studies checked, an unresolved V gene covers under half of the shortfall, and the cause of the remainder is unknown. V and J calls and clone size are as listed in that table; D and trimming were resolved from the DNA. The sample data list around 23,000 clones, and roughly 98% of these were observed just once. The ten largest clones add up to around 0.13% of the sample.

In this chain, TRBV5-6 is recombined with TRBJ2-1; TRBD1 is a weak D gene call, 6 bases matching. The receptor was derived from a man in his forties in good health, CMV-negative, and a related stem cell transplant donor. The sample consisted of naive CD8+ T cells sorted from PBMCs. The DNA sequence reads TGTGCCAGCAGCTCGACAGGTTCGCCTGCCCCCTACAATGAGCAGTTCTTC. The encoded protein is CASSSTGSPAPYNEQFF.